The 24 T cell receptor beta chains in this list originate from one sample, sequenced in a study of response to subunit inactivated influenza vaccine. TCRdb re-derived calls from the RT-PCR reads in MiXCR, one entry per CDR3 protein. The sample lists about 520,000 distinct CDR3 sequences; about 7.2% were seen once. The specimen comprised PBMCs from blood, sampled less than 30 months after vaccination. The receptor set was obtained from a man aged 50-75 years who received an inactivated influenza vaccine.

The genes are TRBV4-2 and TRBJ2-4; the D is unclear. This CDR3 contains 16 residues. The V end was cut by 0 bases, the J end by 1 base, with 10 bases between. Germline V gives CDR1 LGHNA, CDR2 YNFKEQ. CDR3 loop: CASSQDWTLAKNIQYF. For the CDR3, the DNA is TGTGCCAGCAGCCAAGACTGGACCCTGGCCAAAAACATTCAGTACTTC.

The rearrangement joins TRBV12-3 or TRBV12-4 to TRBJ2-3, with 14 bases aligning to TRBD2. The CDR3 is 13 amino acids. Trimming cost V 8 bases and J 7 bases; bases outside gene matches: 2. CDR3 sequence reads: CASGTSGGNTQYF. As DNA, the CDR3 is TGTGCCAGCGGGACTAGCGGGGGTAATACGCAGTATTTT.

This chain's CDR3 is CSALLAGGRPNEQFF. The CDR3 nucleotides are TGCAGTGCCCTCCTAGCGGGAGGGCGGCCCAATGAGCAGTTCTTC. The V and J genes are TRBV20-1 and TRBJ2-1; 12 nucleotides match TRBD2. The CDR3 extends over 15 amino acids. CDR1 and CDR2 (germline): DFQATT, SNEGSKA (reference sequence). The V gene end was trimmed by 6 bases and the J gene end by 6 bases; junction bases not matched to a gene: 9.

This clonotype turned up a few times. The rearrangement uses TRBV12-3 or TRBV12-4 and TRBJ2-2, with a tentative D call TRBD1 (5 bases). The CDR3 runs 14 residues. With 2 bases removed from V and 6 bases from J, the gap between germline ends came to 10 bases. DNA for the CDR3: TGTGCCAGCAGTTTATCAGGGATACCCGGGGAGCTGTTTTTT. This codes for CASSLSGIPGELFF.

This clonotype turned up a few times. V is TRBV20-1 and J is TRBJ2-5; D uncertain. With 0 bases removed from V and 5 bases from J, the gap between germline ends came to 16 bases. This CDR3 contains 15 residues. In germline, CDR1 is DFQATT, CDR2 SNEGSKA (reference sequence). For the CDR3, the DNA is TGCAGTGCTAGAGATGGGCGCCTCCTCAGGGAGACCCAGTACTTC. Its protein product is CSARDGRLLRETQYF.

The rearrangement links TRBV18 to TRBJ2-1; possibly TRBD2 for D (7 bases). V lost 3 bases and J lost 4, with 19 bases in between. CDR3 size: 17 residues. Germline CDR1 is KGHSH and CDR2 is LQKENI. CDR3 amino acids: CASSPYSGAGTYNEQFF. The CDR3 nucleotides read TGTGCCAGCTCACCTTACAGCGGGGCTGGGACATACAATGAGCAGTTCTTC.

This clonotype was recorded a few times. The chain combines TRBV11-2 with TRBJ2-5; no clear D. CDR1 SGHAT and CDR2 FQNNGV come from the germline V gene. CDR3 length: 14 amino acids. V was clipped by 5 bases and J by 3 bases, with 13 bases between them. The CDR3 is CASSVQWAEETQYF. DNA of the CDR3: TGTGCCAGCAGCGTACAATGGGCCGAAGAGACCCAGTACTTC.

This chain joins TRBV6-2 or TRBV6-3 and TRBJ1-5, with D possibly being TRBD1 (5 bases). The CDR3 has 15 amino acids. The V gene lost 2 bases and the J gene lost 7 bases, with 15 bases spanning the gap. Germline CDR1 MNHEY, CDR2 SVGEGT. This CDR3 reads CASSYRGGAGQPQHF. CDR3 DNA sequence: TGTGCCAGCAGTTACAGGGGCGGCGCGGGGCAGCCCCAGCATTTT.

The chain is built from TRBV5-4 and TRBJ2-2; 11 bases align to TRBD2. The germline gives CDR1 SGHNT, CDR2 YYREEE (reference sequence). J gave up 1 base and V 4 bases, and 3 bases lay outside the gene matches. CDR3 length: 16 amino acids. This CDR3 reads CASSGTSGVNTGELFF. CDR3 DNA: TGTGCCAGCAGCGGGACTAGCGGAGTGAACACCGGGGAGCTGTTTTTT.

The table lists this clonotype with many counts. The rearrangement uses TRBV3-1 and TRBJ2-7; no clear D. Germline CDR1 and CDR2: LGHDT and YNNKEL (reference sequence). The V and J ends lost 0 bases and 2 bases respectively, with 11 bases between them. There are 15 residues in the CDR3. CDR3: CASSQEPQLAYEQYF. CDR3 bases: TGTGCCAGCAGCCAAGAGCCCCAGTTGGCCTACGAGCAGTACTTC.

This clonotype has just a few counts. The V gene is TRBV29-1, the J gene TRBJ1-1, with TRBD1 matching 7 bases. CDR3 length: 14 amino acids. CDR1 is SQVTM, CDR2 ANQGSEA, per germline. J was trimmed by 1 base and V by 6 bases; bases with no gene match: 8. CDR3 DNA: TGCAGCGTGGCAGGGGACAGAAGGAACACTGAAGCTTTCTTT. It is translated as CSVAGDRRNTEAFF.

This chain joins TRBV5-6 and TRBJ2-7; D is ambiguous. Germline values: CDR1 SGHDT, CDR2 YYEEEE. The CDR3 extends over 12 amino acids. The ends were cut back, 4 bases at V and 3 bases at J, with 8 bases in the middle. CDR3 amino acids: CASSRTIYEQYF. CDR3 coding DNA: TGTGCCAGCAGCCGGACCATCTACGAGCAGTACTTC. The variable domain in full, with the rest retrieved from reference TRBV5-6 and TRBJ2-7, is DAGVTQSPTHLIKTRGQQVTLRCSPKSGHDTVSWYQQALGQGPQFIFQYYEEEERQRGNFPDRFSGHQFPNYSSELNVNALLLGDSALYLCASSRTIYEQYFGPGTRLTVT.

The rearrangement uses TRBV12-3 or TRBV12-4 and TRBJ2-5; D call uncertain. The CDR3 is 14 residues long. V lost 1 base and J 5 bases, leaving 11 bases between the germline ends. CDR3 DNA sequence: TGTGCCAGCAGTTTAGACCCGGGTCGGGAGACCCAGTACTTC. Encoded protein: CASSLDPGRETQYF.

This clonotype has ten or more counts. V gene TRBV2 combines with J gene TRBJ2-1, with 9 bases lining up with TRBD2. This CDR3 has 16 residues. With V trimmed by 2 bases and J by 8 bases, 10 bases remained unmatched. CDR1 and CDR2 from the germline V gene are SNHLY and FYNNEI. This CDR3 reads CASSEYSAGGPDEQFF. The CDR3 DNA reads as TGTGCCAGCAGTGAATACTCGGCGGGAGGGCCCGATGAGCAGTTCTTC. Full variable domain (rest looked up from reference TRBV2 and TRBJ2-1): EPEVTQTPSHQVTQMGQEVILRCVPISNHLYFYWYRQILGQKVEFLVSFYNNEISEKSEIFDDQFSVERPDGSNFTLKIRSTKLEDSAMYFCASSEYSAGGPDEQFFGPGTRLTVL.

In this sample, this clonotype turned up a few times. The chain is built from TRBV20-1 and TRBJ2-1, with a weak D call TRBD2 (6 bases). Germline values: CDR1 DFQATT, CDR2 SNEGSKA (reference sequence). CDR3 size: 15 residues. V lost 5 bases and J 2 bases, leaving 16 bases between the germline ends. The DNA for the CDR3 is TGCAGTGCTTCTTTAGCGAGGAGGGCCTACAATGAGCAGTTCTTC. This translates into CSASLARRAYNEQFF.

In this sample, this clonotype turned up many times. The chain has TRBV3-1 and TRBJ1-6; D unresolved. The CDR3 sequence is 16 residues long. Trimming cost V 0 bases and J 7 bases, with 13 bases left between them. Germline values: CDR1 LGHDT, CDR2 YNNKEL (reference sequence). This chain's CDR3 is CASSQDIGSVNSPLHF. DNA for the CDR3: TGTGCCAGCAGCCAAGATATAGGGTCGGTGAATTCACCCCTCCACTTT. Complete variable domain (other parts from reference TRBV3-1 and TRBJ1-6): DTAVSQTPKYLVTQMGNDKSIKCEQNLGHDTMYWYKQDSKKFLKIMFSYNNKELIINETVPNRFSPKSPDKAHLNLHINSLELGDSAVYFCASSQDIGSVNSPLHFGNGTRLTVT.

This clonotype has just a few counts. This chain uses TRBV27 with TRBJ2-1, with a possible D match to TRBD2 (5 bases). V lost 5 bases to trimming and J lost 7 bases, with 18 bases between them. The germline gives CDR1 MNHEY, CDR2 SMNVEV (reference sequence). The CDR3 is 15 residues long. In nucleotides, the CDR3 is TGTGCCAGCAGTACCCGGGGTAGGGCGGGTAATGAGCAGTTCTTC. It translates to CASSTRGRAGNEQFF.

This clonotype was counted many times. The genes are TRBV9 and TRBJ2-3; D gene unclear. Trimming took 4 bases from V and 6 from J, leaving 12 bases between them. The CDR3 totals 13 residues. Germline lookup yields CDR1 SGDLS and CDR2 YYNGEE. DNA for the CDR3: TGTGCCAGCAGCTATATCCTGAAGGATACGCAGTATTTT. Translating gives CASSYILKDTQYF.

This chain links TRBV5-1 with TRBJ2-5; 7 bases are shared with TRBD1. Germline CDR1 reads SGHRS; CDR2 reads YFSETQ. The V segment lost 4 bases and the J segment 2 bases; nucleotides outside the gene matches: 5. The CDR3 runs 14 residues. This CDR3 is CASSLTRGQETQYF. Here the CDR3 DNA reads TGCGCCAGCAGCCTCACCAGGGGGCAAGAGACCCAGTACTTC.

This clonotype was observed a few times. CDR3 bases: TGTGCCAGCAGTCAACAGGGGAGCAATCAGCCCCAGCATTTT. Translation gives CASSQQGSNQPQHF. This rearrangement joins TRBV12-3 or TRBV12-4 to TRBJ1-5; TRBD1 matches 7 bases. The ends lost 5 bases at V and 1 base at J; junction bases unmatched: 2. The CDR3 spans 14 residues.

In this sample, this clonotype turned up a few times. The J gene is TRBJ1-4, the V gene TRBV4-3; D remains ambiguous. CDR3 length: 13 amino acids. V lost 2 bases and J 4 bases, leaving 5 bases between the germline ends. Per the germline V gene, CDR1 is LGHNA and CDR2 is YSLEER. CDR3 sequence reads: CASSQQHNEKLFF. The CDR3 region has the DNA TGCGCCAGCAGCCAACAGCATAATGAAAAACTGTTTTTT.

This clonotype showed up just a few times. The chain recombines TRBV10-3 with TRBJ2-1; TRBD2 aligns across 12 bases. CDR3 size: 16 residues. The V gene's germline CDR1 is ENHRY and CDR2 SYGVKD. Unmatched junction bases numbered 8, after V lost 2 bases and J lost 9 bases. CDR3 sequence reads: CAISEPLAGGRSEQFF. The DNA for the CDR3 is TGTGCCATCAGTGAGCCTCTAGCGGGAGGGCGAAGTGAGCAGTTCTTC.

The sample holds many counts of this clonotype. This chain joins TRBV9 and TRBJ2-1, with D unclear. From germline, CDR1 is SGDLS and CDR2 YYNGEE. The CDR3 loop spans 15 amino acids. V was cut by 0 bases and J by 2 bases, with 9 bases left in between. DNA for the CDR3: TGTGCCAGCAGCGTAGAAACCCGAACCTACAATGAGCAGTTCTTC. This translates into CASSVETRTYNEQFF.

There are many counts of this clonotype. The J gene is TRBJ2-2, the V gene TRBV9, with D perhaps matching TRBD2 (6 bases). This CDR3 contains 14 residues. Germline V lookup: CDR1 SGDLS, CDR2 YYNGEE. The V and J ends lost 0 bases and 6 bases respectively, with 9 bases between them. The CDR3 DNA reads TGTGCCAGCAGCGTAGTCTCGGGGGCCGGGGAGCTGTTTTTT. This sequence encodes CASSVVSGAGELFF.